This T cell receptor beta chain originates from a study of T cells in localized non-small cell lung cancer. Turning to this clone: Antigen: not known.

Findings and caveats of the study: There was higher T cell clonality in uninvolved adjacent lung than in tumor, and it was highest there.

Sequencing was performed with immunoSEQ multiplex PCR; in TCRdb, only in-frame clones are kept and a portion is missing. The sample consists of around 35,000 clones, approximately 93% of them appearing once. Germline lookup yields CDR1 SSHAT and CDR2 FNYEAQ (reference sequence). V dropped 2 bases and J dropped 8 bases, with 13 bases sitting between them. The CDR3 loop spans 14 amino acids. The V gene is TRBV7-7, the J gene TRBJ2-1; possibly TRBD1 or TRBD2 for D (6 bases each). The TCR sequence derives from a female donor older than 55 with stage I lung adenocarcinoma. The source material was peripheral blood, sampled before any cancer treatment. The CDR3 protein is CASSLFGGFDEQFF. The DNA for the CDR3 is TGTGCCAGCAGCTTATTCGGGGGCTTCGATGAGCAGTTCTTC. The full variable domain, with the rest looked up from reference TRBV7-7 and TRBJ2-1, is GAGVSQSPRYKVTKRGQDVTLRCDPISSHATLYWYQQALGQGPEFLTYFNYEAQPDKSGLPSDRFSAERPEGSISTLTIQRTEQRDSAMYRCASSLFGGFDEQFFGPGTRLTVL.